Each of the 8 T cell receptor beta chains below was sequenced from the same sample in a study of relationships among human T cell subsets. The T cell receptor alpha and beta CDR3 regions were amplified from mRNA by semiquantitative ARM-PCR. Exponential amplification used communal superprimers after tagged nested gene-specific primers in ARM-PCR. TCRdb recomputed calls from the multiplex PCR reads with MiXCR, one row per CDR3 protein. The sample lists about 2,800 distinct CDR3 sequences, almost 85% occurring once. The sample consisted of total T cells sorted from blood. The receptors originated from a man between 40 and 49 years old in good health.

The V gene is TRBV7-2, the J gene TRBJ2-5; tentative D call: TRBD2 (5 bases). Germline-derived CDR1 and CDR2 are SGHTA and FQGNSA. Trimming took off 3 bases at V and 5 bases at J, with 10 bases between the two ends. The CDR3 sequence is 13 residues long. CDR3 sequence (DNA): TGTGCCAGCAGCTTCGGAGGCTCTGAGACCCAGTACTTC. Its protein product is CASSFGGSETQYF.

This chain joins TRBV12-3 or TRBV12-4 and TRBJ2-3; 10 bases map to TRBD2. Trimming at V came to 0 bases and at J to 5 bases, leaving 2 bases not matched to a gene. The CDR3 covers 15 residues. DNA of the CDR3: TGTGCCAGCAGTTTAGCTAGCGGGGGGTTAGATACGCAGTATTTT. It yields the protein CASSLASGGLDTQYF.

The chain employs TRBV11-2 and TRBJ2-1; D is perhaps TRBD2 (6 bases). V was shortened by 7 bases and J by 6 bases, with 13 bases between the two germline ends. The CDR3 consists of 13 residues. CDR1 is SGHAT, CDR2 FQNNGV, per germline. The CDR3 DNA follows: TGTGCCAGCACCTTGTCTAGCGTCAATGAGCAGTTCTTC. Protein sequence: CASTLSSVNEQFF.

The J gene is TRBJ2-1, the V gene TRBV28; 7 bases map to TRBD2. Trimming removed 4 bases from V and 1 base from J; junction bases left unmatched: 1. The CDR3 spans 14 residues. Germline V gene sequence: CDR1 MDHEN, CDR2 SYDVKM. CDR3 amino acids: CASSSAGSYNEQFF. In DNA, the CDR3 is TGTGCCAGCAGTTCAGCGGGGTCCTACAATGAGCAGTTCTTC.

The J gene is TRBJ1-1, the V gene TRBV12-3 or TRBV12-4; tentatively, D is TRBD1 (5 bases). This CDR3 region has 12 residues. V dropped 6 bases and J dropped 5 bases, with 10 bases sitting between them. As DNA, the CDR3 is TGTGCCAGCAGCAGGGATTCGACTGAAGCTTTCTTT. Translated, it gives CASSRDSTEAFF.

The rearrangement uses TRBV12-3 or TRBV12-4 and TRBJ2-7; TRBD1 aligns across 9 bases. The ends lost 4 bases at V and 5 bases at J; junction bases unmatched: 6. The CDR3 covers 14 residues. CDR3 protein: CASSSRDRADEQYF. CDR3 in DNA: TGTGCCAGCAGTTCCCGGGACAGGGCCGACGAGCAGTACTTC.

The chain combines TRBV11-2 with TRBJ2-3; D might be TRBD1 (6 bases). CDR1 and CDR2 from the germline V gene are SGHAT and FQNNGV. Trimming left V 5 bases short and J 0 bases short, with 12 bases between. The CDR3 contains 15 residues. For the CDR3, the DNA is TGTGCCAGCAGCACCCAGACAGGTAGCACAGATACGCAGTATTTT. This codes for CASSTQTGSTDTQYF.

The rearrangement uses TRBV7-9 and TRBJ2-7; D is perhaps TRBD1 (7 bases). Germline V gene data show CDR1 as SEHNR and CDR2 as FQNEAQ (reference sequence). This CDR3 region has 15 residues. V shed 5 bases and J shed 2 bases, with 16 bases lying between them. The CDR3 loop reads CASSALTGRPYEQYF. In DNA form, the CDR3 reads TGTGCCAGCAGCGCCCTGACAGGGAGGCCCTACGAGCAGTACTTC.